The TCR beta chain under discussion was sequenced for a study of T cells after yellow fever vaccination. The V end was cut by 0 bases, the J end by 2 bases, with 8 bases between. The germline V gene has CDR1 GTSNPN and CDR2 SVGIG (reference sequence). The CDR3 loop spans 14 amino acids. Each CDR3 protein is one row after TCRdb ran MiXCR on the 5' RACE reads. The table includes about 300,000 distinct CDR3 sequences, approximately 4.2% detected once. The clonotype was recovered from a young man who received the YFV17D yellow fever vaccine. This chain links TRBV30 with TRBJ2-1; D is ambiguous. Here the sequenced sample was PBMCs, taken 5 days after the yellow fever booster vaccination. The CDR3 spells CAWSVGTPYNEQFF. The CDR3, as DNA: TGTGCCTGGAGTGTGGGCACTCCCTACAATGAGCAGTTCTTC.